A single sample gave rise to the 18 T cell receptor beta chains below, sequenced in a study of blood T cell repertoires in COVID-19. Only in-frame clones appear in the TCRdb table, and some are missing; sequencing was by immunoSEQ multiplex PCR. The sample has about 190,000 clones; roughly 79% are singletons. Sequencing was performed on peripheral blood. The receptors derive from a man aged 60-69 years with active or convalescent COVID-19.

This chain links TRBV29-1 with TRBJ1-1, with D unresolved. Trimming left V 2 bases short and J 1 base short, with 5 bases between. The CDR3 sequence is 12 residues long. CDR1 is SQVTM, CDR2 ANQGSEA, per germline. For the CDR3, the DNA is TGCAGCGTTGAAACAGAGAACACTGAAGCTTTCTTT. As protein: CSVETENTEAFF.

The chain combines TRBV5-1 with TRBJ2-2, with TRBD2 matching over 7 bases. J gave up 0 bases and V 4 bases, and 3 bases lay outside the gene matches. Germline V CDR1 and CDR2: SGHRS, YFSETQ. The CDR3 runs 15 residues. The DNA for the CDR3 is TGCGCCAGCAGCATGCGGGGGTCGAACACCGGGGAGCTGTTTTTT. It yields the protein CASSMRGSNTGELFF.

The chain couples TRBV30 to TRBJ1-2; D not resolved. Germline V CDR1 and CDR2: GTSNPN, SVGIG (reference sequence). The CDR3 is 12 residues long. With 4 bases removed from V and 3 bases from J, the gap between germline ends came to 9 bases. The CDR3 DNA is TGTGCCTGGACAGTGGCGGACTATGGCTACACCTTC. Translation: CAWTVADYGYTF.

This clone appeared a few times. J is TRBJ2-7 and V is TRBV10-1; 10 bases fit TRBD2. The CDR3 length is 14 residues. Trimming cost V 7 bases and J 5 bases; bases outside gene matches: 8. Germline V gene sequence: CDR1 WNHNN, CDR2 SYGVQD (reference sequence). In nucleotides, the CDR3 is TGCGCCAGCACCGGTGGGACTAGCGCCCACGAGCAGTACTTC. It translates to CASTGGTSAHEQYF.

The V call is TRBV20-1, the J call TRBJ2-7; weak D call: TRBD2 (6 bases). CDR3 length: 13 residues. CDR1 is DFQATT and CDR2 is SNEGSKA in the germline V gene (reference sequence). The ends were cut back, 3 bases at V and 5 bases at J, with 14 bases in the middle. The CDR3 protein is CSASWGENDEQYF. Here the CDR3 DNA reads TGCAGTGCTAGTTGGGGGGAGAACGACGAGCAGTACTTC.

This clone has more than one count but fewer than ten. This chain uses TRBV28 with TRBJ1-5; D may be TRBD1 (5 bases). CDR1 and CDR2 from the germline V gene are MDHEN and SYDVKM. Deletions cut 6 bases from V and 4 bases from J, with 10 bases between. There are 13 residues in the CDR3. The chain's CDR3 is CASRVPGNQPQHF. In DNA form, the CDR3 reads TGTGCCAGCAGAGTACCAGGGAATCAGCCCCAGCATTTT.

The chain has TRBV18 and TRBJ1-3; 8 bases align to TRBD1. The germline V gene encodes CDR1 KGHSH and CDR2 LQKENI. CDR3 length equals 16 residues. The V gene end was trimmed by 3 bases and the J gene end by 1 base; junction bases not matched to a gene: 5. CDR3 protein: CASSPRQGPSGNTIYF. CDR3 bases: TGTGCCAGCTCACCGAGACAGGGGCCGTCTGGAAACACCATATATTTT.

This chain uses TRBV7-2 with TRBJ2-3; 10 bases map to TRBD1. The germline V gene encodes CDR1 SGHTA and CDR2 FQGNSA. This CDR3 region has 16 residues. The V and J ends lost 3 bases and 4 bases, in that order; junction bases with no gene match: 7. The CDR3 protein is CASSFQDRGFADTQYF. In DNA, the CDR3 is TGTGCCAGCAGCTTCCAGGACAGGGGGTTCGCAGATACGCAGTATTTT.

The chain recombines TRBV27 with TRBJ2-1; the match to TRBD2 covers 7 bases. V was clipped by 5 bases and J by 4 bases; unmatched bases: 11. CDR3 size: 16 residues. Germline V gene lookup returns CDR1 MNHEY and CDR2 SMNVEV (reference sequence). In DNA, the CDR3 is TGTGCCAGCAGTCCAATCCCGGGACTACAATACAATGAGCAGTTCTTC. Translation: CASSPIPGLQYNEQFF.

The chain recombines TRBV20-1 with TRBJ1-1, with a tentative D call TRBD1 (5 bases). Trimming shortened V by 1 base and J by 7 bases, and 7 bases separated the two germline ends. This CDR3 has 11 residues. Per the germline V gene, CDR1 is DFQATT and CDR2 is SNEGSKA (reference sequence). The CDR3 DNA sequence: TGCAGTGCTAGAGCCGACAGTGAAGCTTTCTTT. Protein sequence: CSARADSEAFF.

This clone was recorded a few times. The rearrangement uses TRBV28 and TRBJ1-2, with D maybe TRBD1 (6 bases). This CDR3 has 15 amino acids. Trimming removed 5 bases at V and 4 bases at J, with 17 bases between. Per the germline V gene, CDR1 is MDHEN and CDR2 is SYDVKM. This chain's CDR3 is CASSGGAGPVYGYTF. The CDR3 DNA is TGTGCCAGCAGTGGGGGGGCAGGGCCCGTCTATGGCTACACCTTC.

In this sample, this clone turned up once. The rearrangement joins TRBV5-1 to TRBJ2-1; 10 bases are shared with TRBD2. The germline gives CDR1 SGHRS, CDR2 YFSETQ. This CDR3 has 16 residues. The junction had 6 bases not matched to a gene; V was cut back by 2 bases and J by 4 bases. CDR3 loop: CASSFVAGGGYNEQFF. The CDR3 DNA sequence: TGCGCCAGCAGCTTCGTAGCGGGAGGTGGGTACAATGAGCAGTTCTTC.

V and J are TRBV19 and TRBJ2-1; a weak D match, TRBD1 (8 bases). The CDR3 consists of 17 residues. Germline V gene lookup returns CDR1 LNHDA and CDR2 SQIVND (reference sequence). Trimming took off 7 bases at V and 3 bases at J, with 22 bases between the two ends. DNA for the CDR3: TGTGCCAGTATTAGGACAGGGAGGGGGGGGAGCTACAATGAGCAGTTCTTC. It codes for CASIRTGRGGSYNEQFF.

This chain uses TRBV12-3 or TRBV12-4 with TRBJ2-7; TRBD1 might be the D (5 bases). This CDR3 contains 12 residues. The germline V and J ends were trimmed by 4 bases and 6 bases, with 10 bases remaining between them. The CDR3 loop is CASSYRGGEQYF. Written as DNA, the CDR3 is TGTGCCAGCAGTTATAGGGGCGGCGAGCAGTACTTC.

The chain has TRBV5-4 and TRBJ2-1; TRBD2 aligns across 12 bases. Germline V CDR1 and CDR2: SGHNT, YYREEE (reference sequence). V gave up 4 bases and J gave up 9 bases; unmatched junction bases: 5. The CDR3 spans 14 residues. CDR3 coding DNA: TGTGCCAGCAGCCCGAGGACTAGCGGGACTGAGCAGTTCTTC. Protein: CASSPRTSGTEQFF.

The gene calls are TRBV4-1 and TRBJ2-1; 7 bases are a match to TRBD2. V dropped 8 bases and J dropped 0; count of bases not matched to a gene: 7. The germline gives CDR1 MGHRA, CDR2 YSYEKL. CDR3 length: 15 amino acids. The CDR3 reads CASGLADGSYNEQFF. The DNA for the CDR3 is TGCGCCAGCGGTCTAGCGGATGGCTCCTACAATGAGCAGTTCTTC.

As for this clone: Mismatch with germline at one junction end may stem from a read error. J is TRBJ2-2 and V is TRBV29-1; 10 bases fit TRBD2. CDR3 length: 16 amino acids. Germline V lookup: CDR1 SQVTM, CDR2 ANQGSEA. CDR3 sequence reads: CSVEALAGVGTGELFF. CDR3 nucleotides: TGCAGCGTCGAAGCCCTAGCGGGAGTAGGGACCGGGGAGCTGTTTTTT.

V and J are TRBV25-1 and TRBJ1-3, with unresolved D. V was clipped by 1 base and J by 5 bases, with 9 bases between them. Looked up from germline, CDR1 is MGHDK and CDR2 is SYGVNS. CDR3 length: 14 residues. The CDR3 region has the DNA TGTGCCAGCAGTGAATCGGGAGGTCGAAACACCATATATTTT. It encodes CASSESGGRNTIYF.